What follows describes a single T cell receptor (beta chain). The data derive from a study of long-term antiretroviral therapy in people with HIV. The libraries were made with immunoSEQ v3.0 at survey level. Profiled with immunoSEQ multiplex PCR; TCRdb holds only in-frame clones, not every one. The data contain more than 20,000 clones, 70% to 85% of them singletons. Sequenced material: unsorted PBMCs, taken 0.5 years after starting antiretroviral therapy. The clonotype was recovered from a man aged 18 to 29 with HIV.

For the CDR3, the DNA is TGTGCCAGCAGTTTTGAAGGGGCGCCTGATCAGCCCCAGCATTTT. Encoded protein: CASSFEGAPDQPQHF. The chain uses TRBV28 and TRBJ1-5, with D possibly TRBD1 on 5 matching bases. The germline CDR1 and CDR2 sequences are MDHEN and SYDVKM. The CDR3 spans 15 residues. With 3 bases removed from V and 5 bases from J, the gap between germline ends came to 14 bases.